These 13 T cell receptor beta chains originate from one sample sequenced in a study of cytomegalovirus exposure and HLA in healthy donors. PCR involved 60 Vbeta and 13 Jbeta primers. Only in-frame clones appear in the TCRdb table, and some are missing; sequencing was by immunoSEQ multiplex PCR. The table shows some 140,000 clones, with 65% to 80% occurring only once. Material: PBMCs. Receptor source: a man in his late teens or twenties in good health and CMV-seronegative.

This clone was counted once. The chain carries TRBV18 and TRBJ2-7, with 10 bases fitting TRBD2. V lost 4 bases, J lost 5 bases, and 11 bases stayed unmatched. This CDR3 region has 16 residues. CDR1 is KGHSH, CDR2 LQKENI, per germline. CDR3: CASSLIERGGSHEQYF. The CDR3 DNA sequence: TGTGCCAGCTCACTTATTGAGCGGGGGGGCAGCCACGAGCAGTACTTC.

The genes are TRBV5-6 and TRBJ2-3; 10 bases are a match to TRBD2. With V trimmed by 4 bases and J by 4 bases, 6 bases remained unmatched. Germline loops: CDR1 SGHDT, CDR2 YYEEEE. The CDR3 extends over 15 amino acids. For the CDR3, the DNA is TGTGCCAGCAGCCCAAGCGGGGGGGCTCCAGATACGCAGTATTTT. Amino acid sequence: CASSPSGGAPDTQYF.

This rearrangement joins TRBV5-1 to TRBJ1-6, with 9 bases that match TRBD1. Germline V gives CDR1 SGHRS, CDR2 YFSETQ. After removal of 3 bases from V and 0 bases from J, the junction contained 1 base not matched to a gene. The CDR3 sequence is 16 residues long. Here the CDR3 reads CASSSGQGSYNSPLHF. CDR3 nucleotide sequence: TGCGCCAGCAGCTCGGGACAGGGCTCCTATAATTCACCCCTCCACTTT.

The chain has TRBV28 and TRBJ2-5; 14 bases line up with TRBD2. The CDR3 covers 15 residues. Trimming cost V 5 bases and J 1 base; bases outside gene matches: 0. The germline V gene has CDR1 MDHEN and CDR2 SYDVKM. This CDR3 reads CASSGTSGGQETQYF. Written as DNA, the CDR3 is TGTGCCAGCAGTGGGACTAGCGGGGGCCAAGAGACCCAGTACTTC.

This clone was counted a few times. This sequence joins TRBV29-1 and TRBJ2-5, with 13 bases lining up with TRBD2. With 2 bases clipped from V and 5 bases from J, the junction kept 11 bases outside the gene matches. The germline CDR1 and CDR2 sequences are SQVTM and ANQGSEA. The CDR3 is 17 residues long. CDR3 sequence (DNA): TGCAGCGTTGAACCATTAGAGTTGACTAGCGGGGGGGAGACCCAGTACTTC. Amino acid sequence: CSVEPLELTSGGETQYF.

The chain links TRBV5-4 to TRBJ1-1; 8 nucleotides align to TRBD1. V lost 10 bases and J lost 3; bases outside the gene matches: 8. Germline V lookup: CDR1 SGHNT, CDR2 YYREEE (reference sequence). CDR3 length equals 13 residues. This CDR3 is CAAGDRIHTEAFF. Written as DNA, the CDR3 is TGTGCCGCCGGGGACAGGATTCACACTGAAGCTTTCTTT.

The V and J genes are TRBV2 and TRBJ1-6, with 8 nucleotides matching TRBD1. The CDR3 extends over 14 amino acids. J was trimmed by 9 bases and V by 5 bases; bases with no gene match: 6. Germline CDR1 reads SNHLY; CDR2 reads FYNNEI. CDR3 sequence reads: CASSLTGALSPLHF. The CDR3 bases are TGTGCCAGCAGTTTGACAGGGGCCCTTTCACCCCTCCACTTT.

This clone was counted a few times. The CDR3 loop reads CASSVTNQHPEKLFF. CDR3 nucleotides: TGCGCCAGCAGTGTGACAAATCAACACCCCGAAAAACTGTTTTTT. The rearrangement joins TRBV10-1 to TRBJ1-4, with D unclear. Germline assignment: CDR1 WNHNN and CDR2 SYGVQD (reference sequence). This CDR3 has 15 amino acids. Trimming took off 4 bases at V and 8 bases at J, with 17 bases between the two ends.

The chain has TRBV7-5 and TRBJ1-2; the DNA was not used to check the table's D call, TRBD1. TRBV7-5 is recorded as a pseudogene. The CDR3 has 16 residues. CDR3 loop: CVRSLVLDRNWYGYTF. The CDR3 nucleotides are TGTGTCAGAAGCTTAGTGCTGGACAGGAATTGGTATGGCTACACCTTC.

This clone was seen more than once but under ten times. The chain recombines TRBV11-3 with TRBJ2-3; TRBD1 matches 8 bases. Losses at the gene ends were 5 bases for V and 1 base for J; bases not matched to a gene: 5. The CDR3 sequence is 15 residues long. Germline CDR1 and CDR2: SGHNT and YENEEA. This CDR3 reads CASSPSTGGTDTQYF. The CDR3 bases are TGTGCCAGCAGCCCCTCGACAGGGGGCACAGATACGCAGTATTTT.

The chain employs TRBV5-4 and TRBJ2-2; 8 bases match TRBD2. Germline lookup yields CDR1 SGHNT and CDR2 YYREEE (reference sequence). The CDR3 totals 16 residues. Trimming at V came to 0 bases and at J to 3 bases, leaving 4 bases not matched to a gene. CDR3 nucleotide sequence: TGTGCCAGCAGCTTGGACCAGCGGGGGTACACCGGGGAGCTGTTTTTT. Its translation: CASSLDQRGYTGELFF.

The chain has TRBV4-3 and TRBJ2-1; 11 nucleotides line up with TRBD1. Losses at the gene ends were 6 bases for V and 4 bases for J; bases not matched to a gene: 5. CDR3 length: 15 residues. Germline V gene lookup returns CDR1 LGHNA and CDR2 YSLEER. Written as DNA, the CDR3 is TGCGCCAGCAGTCTAGGACAGGGGGCTTACAATGAGCAGTTCTTC. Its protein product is CASSLGQGAYNEQFF.

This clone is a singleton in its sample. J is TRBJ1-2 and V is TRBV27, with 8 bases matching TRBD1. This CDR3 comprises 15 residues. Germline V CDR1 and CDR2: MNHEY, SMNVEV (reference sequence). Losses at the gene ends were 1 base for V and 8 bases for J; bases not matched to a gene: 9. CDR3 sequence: CASSLWGQDLGGYTF. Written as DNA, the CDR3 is TGTGCCAGCAGTTTATGGGGACAGGACTTAGGAGGCTACACCTTC.